This T cell receptor (beta chain) derives from a study of blood T cell repertoires in COVID-19. Profiling relied on immunoSEQ multiplex PCR, and the TCRdb table lists in-frame clones only, not all of them. In the table there are more than 90,000 clones, roughly 87% of which are singletons. This TCR was sampled from a human donor in a cohort sampled during active COVID-19. The sequencing input was peripheral blood.

The CDR3 is CASSPIPSQGGGVEQYF. CDR3 DNA sequence: TGCGCCAGCAGCCCAATTCCCTCTCAGGGGGGCGGGGTCGAGCAGTACTTC. The J gene is TRBJ2-7, the V gene TRBV4-1, with D possibly being TRBD1 (7 bases). CDR1 is MGHRA, CDR2 YSYEKL, per germline. CDR3 size: 17 residues. Trimming shortened V by 4 bases and J by 6 bases, and 25 bases separated the two germline ends.